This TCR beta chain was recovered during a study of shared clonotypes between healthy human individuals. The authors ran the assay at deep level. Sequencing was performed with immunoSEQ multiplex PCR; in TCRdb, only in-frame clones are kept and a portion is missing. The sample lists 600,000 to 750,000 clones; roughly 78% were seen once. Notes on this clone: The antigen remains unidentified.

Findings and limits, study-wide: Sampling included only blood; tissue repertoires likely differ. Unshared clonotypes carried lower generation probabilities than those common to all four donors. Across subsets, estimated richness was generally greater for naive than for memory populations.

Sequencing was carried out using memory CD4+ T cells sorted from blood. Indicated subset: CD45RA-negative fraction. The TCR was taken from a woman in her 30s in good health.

The CDR3 DNA reads TGTGCCAGCAGCTTAGTGGTTTGGAGGGATACGCAGTATTTT. It specifies CASSLVVWRDTQYF. This chain connects TRBV11-2 to TRBJ2-3; TRBD2 might be the D (5 bases). V shed 1 base and J shed 6 bases, with 11 bases lying between them. The CDR3 has 14 amino acids. Germline V gene sequence: CDR1 SGHAT, CDR2 FQNNGV. Looking up the rest from reference TRBV11-2 and TRBJ2-3 gives the full variable domain: EAGVAQSPRYKIIEKRQSVAFWCNPISGHATLYWYQQILGQGPKLLIQFQNNGVVDDSQLPKDRFSAERLKGVDSTLKIQPAKLEDSAVYLCASSLVVWRDTQYFGPGTRLTVL.